This T cell receptor (beta chain) came from a study of T cell clones after liver transplantation. Study-level results: The donor-reactive repertoire was only partly measurable in a couple of subjects, lacking donor cells.

About this clone: The antigen is unknown.

Profiled with immunoSEQ multiplex PCR; TCRdb holds only in-frame clones, not every one. The data show around 78,000 clones, approximately 87% seen once. The CDR3 length is 14 residues. V gave up 3 bases and J gave up 2 bases; unmatched junction bases: 4. In germline, CDR1 is SGDLS, CDR2 YYNGEE. V usage is TRBV9 and J usage is TRBJ2-5, with TRBD1 matching over 7 bases. The receptor was isolated from a human patient who received a liver transplant. Some T cells may be the graft donor's. Sample: CD4+ T cells from blood, taken at the 22-month timepoint. For the CDR3, the DNA is TGTGCCAGCAGCGAACAGGGGAGTCAAGAGACCCAGTACTTC. Translating it yields CASSEQGSQETQYF.